This T cell receptor beta chain appears in the sequencing data of a study of identical twins. Findings of the study overall: Analyses of zero insertions could be partly confounded by invariant MAIT and iNKT cells. Clonotypes of the beta chain that were abundant in cord blood carried fewer insertions (memory repertoires showed none).

A word on this clonotype: As yet, its antigen is unknown.

One entry per CDR3 protein, called by TCRdb with MiXCR from the 5' RACE reads. The sample has about 520,000 distinct CDR3 sequences, less than 25% seen once. V lost 5 bases and J lost 8; bases outside the gene matches: 5. CDR1 and CDR2 (germline): LGHDT, YNNKEL (reference sequence). The CDR3 extends over 13 amino acids. These data were also reused for a study on T cells expressing NK-cell markers. That work contributes: NKG2C+ dominant clonotype frequencies in several donors were about 1.0-8% of CD8+ T cells.

Sequenced material: CD4+ T cells sorted from blood. This receptor was obtained from a woman under 30 in good health. This chain uses TRBV3-1 with TRBJ2-1; 8 bases map to TRBD2. The CDR3, as DNA: TGTGCCAGCAGCGACGGGGGGGCAGATGAGCAGTTCTTC. It specifies CASSDGGADEQFF.